This entry lists 26 T cell receptor beta chains sequenced from one sample in a study of blood T cell repertoires in COVID-19. Sequencing used immunoSEQ multiplex PCR; TCRdb keeps in-frame clones, though not all of them. The sample consists of 50,000 to 75,000 clones, 65% to 85% of them appearing once. Sequencing used peripheral blood. The receptor source for this set is an elderly woman with active or convalescent COVID-19.

The rearrangement links TRBV9 to TRBJ2-3; the D gene is possibly TRBD1 (7 bases). V was shortened by 4 bases and J by 0 bases, with 15 bases between the two germline ends. The CDR3 extends over 16 amino acids. Germline CDR1 SGDLS, CDR2 YYNGEE. The CDR3 spells CASSPTQGGSTDTQYF. The CDR3 bases are TGTGCCAGCAGCCCAACCCAGGGGGGAAGCACAGATACGCAGTATTTT.

There are a few counts of this clone. The chain is built from TRBV6-1 and TRBJ1-5, with D maybe TRBD1 (5 bases). This CDR3 is 16 amino acids long. Trimming cost V 4 bases and J 3 bases, with 16 bases left between them. In germline, CDR1 is MNHNS, CDR2 SASEGT. The chain's CDR3 is CASSARPGLTNQPQHF. DNA of the CDR3: TGTGCCAGCAGTGCCCGTCCAGGGTTGACCAATCAGCCCCAGCATTTT.

The J gene is TRBJ2-3, the V gene TRBV5-1; 11 nucleotides match TRBD2. J gave up 1 base and V 3 bases, and 4 bases lay outside the gene matches. Germline V gene data show CDR1 as SGHRS and CDR2 as YFSETQ. This CDR3 is 16 amino acids long. The CDR3 DNA follows: TGCGCCAGCAGCTCACTACTAGCGGGGGGCACAGATACGCAGTATTTT. Its protein product is CASSSLLAGGTDTQYF.

In its sample, this clone was seen a few times. CDR3 nucleotides: TGTGCCAGCAGTTACCGGCGGGTCTCGAGCAATCAGCCCCAGCATTTT. Protein product: CASSYRRVSSNQPQHF. This chain joins TRBV6-5 and TRBJ1-5; no firm D call. CDR3 length: 16 residues. The V end lost 2 bases, the J end lost 1 base, and 12 bases lay between the germline ends. Looked up from germline, CDR1 is MNHEY and CDR2 is SVGAGI.

This chain connects TRBV18 to TRBJ2-3; D unclear. Deletions cut 0 bases from V and 6 bases from J, with 4 bases between. The CDR3 runs 12 residues. Germline V lookup: CDR1 KGHSH, CDR2 LQKENI. CDR3 DNA sequence: TGTGCCAGCTCACCACCGAGCGATACGCAGTATTTT. Its protein product is CASSPPSDTQYF.

J is TRBJ2-1 and V is TRBV19, with 12 bases fitting TRBD2. J was trimmed by 9 bases and V by 3 bases; bases with no gene match: 6. Germline V gene data show CDR1 as LNHDA and CDR2 as SQIVND (reference sequence). This CDR3 spans 15 amino acids. The CDR3 DNA reads TGTGCCAGTAGTATCCAACTAGCGGGGGGCCGTGAGCAGTTCTTC. This gives the protein CASSIQLAGGREQFF. Full variable domain (remainder filled in from reference TRBV19 and TRBJ2-1): DGGITQSPKYLFRKEGQNVTLSCEQNLNHDAMYWYRQDPGQGLRLIYYSQIVNDFQKGDIAEGYSVSREKKESFPLTVTSAQKNPTAFYLCASSIQLAGGREQFFGPGTRLTVL.

The V and J genes are TRBV7-2 and TRBJ1-2, with 8 bases matching TRBD1. Per germline, CDR1 SGHTA and CDR2 FQGNSA. J was trimmed by 8 bases and V by 5 bases; bases with no gene match: 10. This CDR3 has 14 amino acids. CDR3 sequence (DNA): TGTGCCAGCAGCCTAGGCAGGGGGCTGGGGGGCTACACCTTC. It encodes CASSLGRGLGGYTF.

This sequence joins TRBV3-1 (or the pseudogene TRBV3-2) and TRBJ1-2, with D unclear. In germline, CDR1 is LGHDT, CDR2 YNNKEL (reference sequence). The CDR3 covers 12 residues. Between the trimmed V and J ends, which lost 5 bases and 8 bases, there was a span of 12 bases. The CDR3 here is CASSYDLGGYTF. CDR3 coding DNA: TGTGCCAGCAGCTATGACCTCGGGGGCTACACCTTC.

The rearrangement links TRBV9 to TRBJ1-2; 8 bases agree with TRBD1. Trimming removed 3 bases from V and 2 bases from J; junction bases left unmatched: 12. Per the germline V gene, CDR1 is SGDLS and CDR2 is YYNGEE. The CDR3 contains 17 residues. The CDR3 DNA is TGTGCCAGCAGCGCAGCTACCAGGGGGGACAGGAACTATGGCTACACCTTC. This codes for CASSAATRGDRNYGYTF.

V is TRBV6-5 and J is TRBJ1-4; 7 positions match TRBD1. CDR3 length equals 13 residues. Germline lookup yields CDR1 MNHEY and CDR2 SVGAGI. Trimming cost V 5 bases and J 8 bases; bases outside gene matches: 5. The DNA of the CDR3 is TGTGCCAGCAGTAGGGGCAGGGGGGAAAAACTGTTTTTT. Its translation is CASSRGRGEKLFF.

The V gene is TRBV5-1, the J gene TRBJ2-5, with TRBD1 identical over 10 bases. This CDR3 is built from 15 residues. The junction had 6 bases not matched to a gene; V was cut back by 3 bases and J by 4 bases. Germline CDR1 reads SGHRS; CDR2 reads YFSETQ. The CDR3 nucleotides are TGCGCCAGCAGCTGGCGACAGGGGGCCGTAGAGACCCAGTACTTC. It codes for CASSWRQGAVETQYF. Together with reference TRBV5-1 and TRBJ2-5, the CDR3 gives the full variable domain: KAGVTQTPRYLIKTRGQQVTLSCSPISGHRSVSWYQQTPGQGLQFLFEYFSETQRNKGNFPGRFSGRQFSNSRSEMNVSTLELGDSALYLCASSWRQGAVETQYFGPGTRLLVL.

The chain has TRBV29-1 and TRBJ2-1; 9 bases align to TRBD1. The CDR3 runs 15 residues. Germline V lookup: CDR1 SQVTM, CDR2 ANQGSEA. The J segment lost 4 bases and the V segment lost 3 bases, leaving 7 bases of the junction unmatched. CDR3: CSVDDRDRVYNEQFF. The CDR3, as DNA: TGCAGCGTTGATGACCGGGACAGGGTATACAATGAGCAGTTCTTC.

The chain combines TRBV6-5 with TRBJ1-4; D gene unclear. CDR1 MNHEY and CDR2 SVGAGI come from the germline V gene. The CDR3 is 13 amino acids. V was pared by 6 bases and J by 8 bases, with 13 bases between. The CDR3 DNA follows: TGTGCCAGCAGGGACGGGGTTCGGGAAAAACTGTTTTTT. Translation: CASRDGVREKLFF.

The rearrangement joins TRBV12-3 or TRBV12-4 to TRBJ1-2; the D is unclear. The ends were cut back, 3 bases at V and 7 bases at J, with 6 bases in the middle. The CDR3 runs 11 residues. The CDR3 DNA sequence: TGTGCCAGCAGTTTTGGGCTTGGCTACACCTTC. Protein: CASSFGLGYTF.

This clone was seen more than once but under ten times. Germline and junction disagree at one end, which may indicate a read error. The chain recombines TRBV29-1 with TRBJ1-2; 8 bases align to TRBD1. The germline CDR1 and CDR2 sequences are SQVTM and ANQGSEA. This CDR3 spans 8 amino acids. The CDR3 spells CSAEDRAF. DNA for the CDR3: TGCAGCGCCGAGGACAGGGCCTTC.

The chain links TRBV18 to TRBJ2-5; perhaps TRBD1 as D (5 bases). Germline V gene data show CDR1 as KGHSH and CDR2 as LQKENI. Deletions cut 3 bases from V and 6 bases from J, with 17 bases between. The CDR3 has 15 residues. CDR3 sequence reads: CASSPAQGYRQTQYF. Here the CDR3 DNA reads TGTGCCAGCTCACCCGCTCAGGGCTACAGACAGACCCAGTACTTC.

The CDR3 DNA sequence: TGTGCCAGCACGGGACAGGTTGGCAATCAGCCCCAGCATTTT. Residues: CASTGQVGNQPQHF. V and J are TRBV6-6 and TRBJ1-5, with 8 bases fitting TRBD1. From germline, CDR1 is MNHNY and CDR2 SVGAGI (reference sequence). Trimming removed 7 bases from V and 2 bases from J; junction bases left unmatched: 4. This CDR3 is 14 amino acids long.

V gene TRBV25-1 combines with J gene TRBJ2-2; 7 bases match TRBD1. The CDR3 has 16 amino acids. CDR1 and CDR2 (germline): MGHDK, SYGVNS. J was trimmed by 2 bases and V by 6 bases; bases with no gene match: 9. CDR3 residues: CASSDLGGSNTGELFF. The CDR3 coding sequence is TGTGCCAGCAGCGATCTAGGGGGCTCAAACACCGGGGAGCTGTTTTTT. Complete variable domain (other parts from reference TRBV25-1 and TRBJ2-2): EADIYQTPRYLVIGTGKKITLECSQTMGHDKMYWYQQDPGMELHLIHYSYGVNSTEKGDLSSESTVSRIRTEHFPLTLESARPSHTSQYLCASSDLGGSNTGELFFGEGSRLTVL.

V and J are TRBV5-1 and TRBJ2-3; D possibly corresponds to TRBD2 (6 bases). Trimming took off 6 bases at V and 0 bases at J, with 11 bases between the two ends. CDR3 length equals 14 residues. Germline V gives CDR1 SGHRS, CDR2 YFSETQ. DNA of the CDR3: TGCGCCAGCACGGTGGGGAGGAGCACAGATACGCAGTATTTT. Amino acid sequence: CASTVGRSTDTQYF.

With regard to this clone: One end of the junction fails to match germline, which may point to a read error. The CDR3 sequence: CASSERDTFTRELFF. The CDR3 region has the DNA TGTGCCAGCAGTGAAAGAGACACCTTCACCAGGGAGCTGTTTTTT. The V call is TRBV2, the J call TRBJ2-2, with unresolved D. The CDR3 has 15 amino acids. Per the germline V gene, CDR1 is SNHLY and CDR2 is FYNNEI.

As concerns this clone: One junction end does not reproduce the germline sequence, and a read error may be involved. The chain joins TRBV7-7 to TRBJ1-1; D is unresolved. This CDR3 has 13 residues. Germline-derived CDR1 and CDR2 are SSHAT and FNYEAQ (reference sequence). CDR3 sequence reads: CASSEDLGAEAFF. The CDR3 region has the DNA TGTGCTAGCAGCGAAGACCTGGGCGCTGAAGCTTTCTTT.

The chain's CDR3 is CASSPGQGVAFNQPQHF. CDR3 DNA: TGTGCCAGCAGTCCCGGACAGGGTGTAGCATTTAATCAGCCCCAGCATTTT. The chain links TRBV6-6 to TRBJ1-5, with 8 bases matching TRBD1. The V segment lost 5 bases and the J segment 4 bases; nucleotides outside the gene matches: 13. The CDR3 sequence is 17 residues long. Germline CDR1 reads MNHNY; CDR2 reads SVGAGI (reference sequence).

J is TRBJ1-3 and V is TRBV7-8, with D unclear. Trimming stripped 5 bases from V and 0 bases from J, with 14 bases between. Germline loops: CDR1 SGHVS, CDR2 FQNEAQ. This CDR3 comprises 16 residues. The CDR3 sequence is CASSIRTANSGNTIYF. The CDR3 region has the DNA TGTGCCAGCAGCATACGGACTGCTAACTCTGGAAACACCATATATTTT. Together with reference TRBV7-8 and TRBJ1-3, the CDR3 gives the full variable domain: GAGVSQSPRYKVAKRGQDVALRCDPISGHVSLFWYQQALGQGPEFLTYFQNEAQLDKSGLPSDRFFAERPEGSVSTLKIQRTQQEDSAVYLCASSIRTANSGNTIYFGEGSWLTVV.

This rearrangement joins TRBV19 to TRBJ1-4; D uncertain. The germline gives CDR1 LNHDA, CDR2 SQIVND (reference sequence). Trimming removed 3 bases at V and 8 bases at J, with 22 bases between. This CDR3 region has 17 residues. This CDR3 reads CASSIITPSTRGEKLFF. The DNA for the CDR3 is TGTGCCAGTAGTATCATCACCCCGAGTACCCGCGGGGAAAAACTGTTTTTT.

CDR3 sequence reads: CAWRQGVNTEAFF. The DNA of the CDR3 is TGTGCCTGGAGACAGGGAGTGAACACTGAAGCTTTCTTT. The rearrangement uses TRBV30 and TRBJ1-1, with D maybe TRBD1 (6 bases). The CDR3 spans 13 residues. The V gene's germline CDR1 is GTSNPN and CDR2 SVGIG (reference sequence). The ends were cut back, 3 bases at V and 0 bases at J, with 8 bases in the middle.

The V and J genes are TRBV2 and TRBJ1-6; possible D gene TRBD1, 6 bases. CDR3 size: 14 residues. The V end lost 10 bases, the J end lost 7 bases, and 17 bases lay between the germline ends. From germline, CDR1 is SNHLY and CDR2 FYNNEI. CDR3 DNA sequence: TGTGCCACGGAACCTACAGGGAGAAATTCACCCCTCCACTTT. This translates into CATEPTGRNSPLHF.